The sequence of this TCR beta chain was determined in a study of T cells after somatic rescue of genetic block. V lost 6 bases and J lost 3; bases outside the gene matches: 8. Germline lookup yields CDR1 SGHAT and CDR2 FQNNGV. The CDR3 runs to 15 residues. TCRdb's copy holds only in-frame clones and misses some; the assay was immunoSEQ multiplex PCR. The profile shows several thousand clones, 80% of them singletons. The receptor's source is a boy under 18. The chain has TRBV11-2 and TRBJ2-7; 10 bases fit TRBD1. Sequencing was carried out using peripheral blood mononuclear cells (PBMCs). The CDR3 region has the DNA TGTGCCAGCAGGCCGAGGGACAGGGGTGTCTACGAGCAGTACTTC. It specifies CASRPRDRGVYEQYF.